Below are 11 T cell receptor beta chains sequenced from a single sample in a study of OX40 agonist ivuxolimab in advanced cancers. Libraries were prepared by immunoSEQ multiplex PCR; TCRdb keeps only in-frame clonotypes and omits some of them. The top ten hold 3.5% to 6% of the sample, which has roughly 77,000 clones, approximately 81% seen once. Sequences were derived from CD4+ or CD8+ T cells sorted from blood, sampled in a trial of the OX40 agonist ivuxolimab. The receptors were sampled from an adult with an advanced solid tumor such as melanoma, head and neck, liver or kidney cancer.

This chain joins TRBV27 and TRBJ1-1; D may be TRBD1 (5 bases). The CDR3 runs to 16 residues. The V end lost 0 bases, the J end lost 2 bases, and 13 bases lay between the germline ends. Germline CDR1 is MNHEY and CDR2 is SMNVEV (reference sequence). CDR3 DNA: TGTGCCAGCAGTTTATCAGGTCTGGGGCTTAACACTGAAGCTTTCTTT. Translating gives CASSLSGLGLNTEAFF.

The chain links TRBV4-2 to TRBJ2-7, with 10 bases fitting TRBD2. Germline CDR1 reads LGHNA; CDR2 reads YNFKEQ. J gave up 3 bases and V 4 bases, and 0 bases lay outside the gene matches. The CDR3 is 13 residues long. The CDR3 protein is CASSRLAGYEQYF. In DNA, the CDR3 is TGTGCCAGCAGCCGACTAGCGGGCTACGAGCAGTACTTC.

The rearrangement joins TRBV11-2 to TRBJ2-5; 14 bases are shared with TRBD2. This CDR3 region has 16 residues. The V gene end was trimmed by 6 bases and the J gene end by 5 bases; junction bases not matched to a gene: 8. CDR1 is SGHAT, CDR2 FQNNGV, per germline. The CDR3 region is CASSPGTSGSAETQYF. The DNA of the CDR3 is TGTGCCAGCAGTCCCGGGACTAGCGGGAGTGCGGAGACCCAGTACTTC.

V usage is TRBV27 and J usage is TRBJ1-4; D unresolved. This CDR3 contains 15 residues. Germline CDR1 is MNHEY and CDR2 is SMNVEV (reference sequence). V lost 6 bases to trimming and J lost 0 bases, with 11 bases between them. CDR3: CASRGSTATNEKLFF. The DNA for the CDR3 is TGTGCCAGCAGGGGGTCCACTGCAACTAATGAAAAACTGTTTTTT. Based on the CDR3 plus reference TRBV27 and TRBJ1-4, the full variable domain is EAQVTQNPRYLITVTGKKLTVTCSQNMNHEYMSWYRQDPGLGLRQIYYSMNVEVTDKGDVPEGYKVSRKEKRNFPLILESPSPNQTSLYFCASRGSTATNEKLFFGSGTQLSVL.

V gene TRBV18 combines with J gene TRBJ1-1; D not certain. V was trimmed by 0 bases and J by 1 base, leaving 9 bases between them. The germline gives CDR1 KGHSH, CDR2 LQKENI. The CDR3 runs to 15 residues. The CDR3 protein is CASSPPERRNTEAFF. In nucleotides, the CDR3 is TGTGCCAGCTCACCACCGGAAAGGAGGAACACTGAAGCTTTCTTT.

This clone has only a few counts. V and J are TRBV30 and TRBJ1-3; a weak D match, TRBD1 (6 bases). Between the trimmed V and J ends, which lost 8 bases and 6 bases, there was a span of 17 bases. The CDR3 totals 13 residues. Germline loops: CDR1 GTSNPN, CDR2 SVGIG (reference sequence). The CDR3 DNA reads as TGTGCCGGCCTAACCAGGGGAACAAACACCATATATTTT. This gives the protein CAGLTRGTNTIYF. Full variable domain (rest looked up from reference TRBV30 and TRBJ1-3): SQTIHQWPATLVQPVGSPLSLECTVEGTSNPNLYWYRQAAGRGLQLLFYSVGIGQISSEVPQNLSASRPQDRQFILSSKKLLLSDSGFYLCAGLTRGTNTIYFGEGSWLTVV.

The rearrangement links TRBV5-1 to TRBJ2-5, with no clear D. Germline loops: CDR1 SGHRS, CDR2 YFSETQ. Trimming shortened V by 0 bases and J by 0 bases, and 9 bases separated the two germline ends. The CDR3 covers 15 residues. CDR3 bases: TGCGCCAGCAGCTTGGGGTTGGCTTACCAAGAGACCCAGTACTTC. This gives the protein CASSLGLAYQETQYF.

With respect to this clone: The sample holds other DNA sequences that translate to the same CDR3. The chain carries TRBV19 and TRBJ2-6; D is uncertain. The ends were cut back, 3 bases at V and 4 bases at J, with 7 bases in the middle. This CDR3 comprises 14 residues. Germline CDR1 is LNHDA and CDR2 is SQIVND (reference sequence). CDR3 amino acids: CASSMGYGANVLTF. The CDR3 DNA is TGTGCCAGTAGTATGGGGTACGGGGCCAACGTCCTGACTTTC.

The chain joins TRBV7-3 to TRBJ2-1; D may be TRBD1 or TRBD2 (5 bases each). Trimming stripped 5 bases from V and 0 bases from J, with 20 bases between. Germline V CDR1 and CDR2: SGHTA, FQGTGA. This CDR3 has 18 amino acids. The CDR3 DNA sequence: TGTGCCAGCAGCCTAAGGGGAGTAGGAGACCTCTCCTACAATGAGCAGTTCTTC. It yields the protein CASSLRGVGDLSYNEQFF.

The gene calls are TRBV9 and TRBJ2-2, with D uncertain. The CDR3 covers 16 residues. V was trimmed by 2 bases and J by 0 bases, leaving 11 bases between them. Germline CDR1 and CDR2: SGDLS and YYNGEE. In DNA, the CDR3 is TGTGCCAGCAGCGTGATTGGGGAACCGAACACCGGGGAGCTGTTTTTT. As protein: CASSVIGEPNTGELFF.

The J gene is TRBJ1-4, the V gene TRBV30, with D uncertain. The CDR3 totals 14 residues. V dropped 4 bases and J dropped 3 bases, with 12 bases sitting between them. CDR1 and CDR2 (germline): GTSNPN, SVGIG (reference sequence). CDR3 in amino acids: CAWTLENANEKLFF. The CDR3 region has the DNA TGTGCCTGGACCTTGGAGAATGCTAATGAAAAACTGTTTTTT.